These 5 T cell receptor beta chains originate from one sample sequenced in a study of molecular identifiers for immune sequencing clone quantification. TCRdb re-called the PCR reads through MiXCR, storing one row per CDR3 protein. The sample has tens of thousands of distinct CDR3 sequences, about 24% seen once; the top ten hold 0.98%. Sequencing input: naive CD8+ T cells from blood, with Jurkat cell RNA spiked in. Subset denoted: FACS-sorted CD8+CD4-CCR7+CD45RA+ naive T cells. The receptors here all came from a human donor in good health. Some libraries in this study had Jurkat cell RNA spiked in.

The genes are TRBV24-1 and TRBJ2-1, with 9 bases matching TRBD1. CDR3 length equals 14 residues. J was trimmed by 9 bases and V by 1 base; bases with no gene match: 3. Germline values: CDR1 KGHDR, CDR2 SFDVKD. CDR3 protein: CATSDFTGGSEQFF. CDR3 bases: TGTGCCACCAGTGATTTTACAGGGGGCTCTGAGCAGTTCTTC.

This chain joins TRBV7-8 and TRBJ2-1; no definite D call. The germline V gene encodes CDR1 SGHVS and CDR2 FQNEAQ. CDR3 size: 13 residues. V lost 5 bases to trimming and J lost 8 bases, with 13 bases between them. The CDR3 reads CASSPTLRDEQFF. In nucleotides, the CDR3 is TGTGCCAGCAGCCCGACCCTAAGGGATGAGCAGTTCTTC.

In its sample, this clonotype ranks as medium-sized. This sequence joins TRBV7-2 and TRBJ2-3; no definite D call. This CDR3 is 12 amino acids long. Trimming removed 5 bases from V and 4 bases from J, with 7 bases in between. The germline V gene encodes CDR1 SGHTA and CDR2 FQGNSA. CDR3 DNA: TGTGCCAGCAGCCGTCCCTCAGATACGCAGTATTTT. Encoded protein: CASSRPSDTQYF.

About this clonotype itself: A much more abundant neighbour one base away suggests this may be a read error. The V call is TRBV7-2, the J call TRBJ2-1, with 9 bases that match TRBD2. The CDR3 contains 16 residues. Looked up from germline, CDR1 is SGHTA and CDR2 is FQGNSA. The CDR3 sequence: CASSAYSGSSYDEQFF. The CDR3, as DNA: TGTGCCAGCAGCGCTTATAGCGGGAGCTCCTACGATGAGCAGTTCTTC.

This clonotype was detected many times. The CDR3 sequence is CASSPYASGPPTDTQYF. CDR3 sequence (DNA): TGTGCCAGCAGCCCCTACGCCAGCGGGCCCCCCACAGATACGCAGTATTTT. The chain employs TRBV9 and TRBJ2-3, with D possibly matching TRBD2 (6 bases). Trimming cost V 4 bases and J 2 bases, with 20 bases left between them. The germline CDR1 and CDR2 sequences are SGDLS and YYNGEE. The CDR3 runs to 17 residues.